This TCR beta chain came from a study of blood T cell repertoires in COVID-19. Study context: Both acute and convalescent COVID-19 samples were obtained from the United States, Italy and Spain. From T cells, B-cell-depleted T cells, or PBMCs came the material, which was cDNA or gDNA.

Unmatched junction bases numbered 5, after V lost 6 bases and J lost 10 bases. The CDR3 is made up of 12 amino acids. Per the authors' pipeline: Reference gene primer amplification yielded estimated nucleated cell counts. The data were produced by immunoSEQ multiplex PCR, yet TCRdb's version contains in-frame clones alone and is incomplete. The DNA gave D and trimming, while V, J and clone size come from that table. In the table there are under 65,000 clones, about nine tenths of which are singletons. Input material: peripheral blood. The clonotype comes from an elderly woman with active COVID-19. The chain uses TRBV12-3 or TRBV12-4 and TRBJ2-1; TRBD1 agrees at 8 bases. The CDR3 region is CASRSGGSEQFF. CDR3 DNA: TGTGCCAGCAGGTCAGGGGGCAGCGAGCAGTTCTTC.